What follows are 21 T cell receptor beta chains derived from one specimen sequenced in a study of CD8 T cells in ankylosing spondylitis. The study's findings and limits: A motif in TCR beta, a set of roughly eight highly homologous variants, appeared characteristic of ankylosing spondylitis blood.

These receptors' targets are unknown. TCRdb itself ran the 5' RACE reads through MiXCR, one entry per CDR3 protein. The data contain approximately 220,000 distinct CDR3 sequences, about 17% of them singletons. Sequencing was performed on blood, either unsorted or a sorted T cell fraction (not recorded which). The receptor set was obtained from a male donor with ankylosing spondylitis.

This sequence joins TRBV28 and TRBJ1-5; 9 nucleotides align to TRBD1. Germline assignment: CDR1 MDHEN and CDR2 SYDVKM. This CDR3 is 16 amino acids long. Unmatched junction bases numbered 10, after V lost 6 bases and J lost 4 bases. CDR3 coding DNA: TGTGCCAGCAGAACAGGACAGGGGAGGATAAATCAGCCCCAGCATTTT. Residues: CASRTGQGRINQPQHF.

This clonotype was observed many times. The chain employs TRBV12-3 or TRBV12-4 and TRBJ2-7; 12 nucleotides line up with TRBD1. CDR3 length: 15 amino acids. After removal of 4 bases from V and 6 bases from J, the junction contained 7 bases not matched to a gene. This chain's CDR3 is CASSSPGTGGFEQYF. The CDR3 bases are TGTGCCAGCAGTTCTCCCGGGACAGGGGGCTTCGAGCAGTACTTC.

The genes are TRBV21-1 and TRBJ2-3. TRBV21-1 is reported as a pseudogene. This CDR3 is 16 amino acids long. The CDR3 DNA reads TGTGCCAGCAGCTCCTGGACGATTCCCCACACAGATACGCAGTATTTT. It encodes CASSSWTIPHTDTQYF.

CDR3 amino acids: CATGRDTYNEQFF. The DNA of the CDR3 is TGTGCCACCGGGCGGGACACGTACAATGAGCAGTTCTTC. V and J are TRBV11-2 and TRBJ2-1; either TRBD1 or TRBD2 may supply D (6 bases each). The CDR3 runs 13 residues. Per germline, CDR1 SGHAT and CDR2 FQNNGV. V lost 10 bases to trimming and J lost 4 bases, with 14 bases between them.

J is TRBJ2-1 and V is TRBV12-3 or TRBV12-4; 9 bases match TRBD2. This CDR3 contains 14 residues. V was pared by 2 bases and J by 7 bases, with 3 bases of the junction left unmatched. The CDR3 loop reads CASSLMGLANEQFF. CDR3 nucleotides: TGTGCCAGCAGTTTAATGGGACTAGCAAATGAGCAGTTCTTC.

This clonotype showed up many times. The chain joins TRBV29-1 to TRBJ2-3; D is perhaps TRBD2 (7 bases). Germline-derived CDR1 and CDR2 are SQVTM and ANQGSEA. The V and J ends lost 6 bases and 4 bases respectively, with 8 bases between them. The CDR3 contains 11 residues. The CDR3 region is CSVGGPDTQYF. The CDR3 region has the DNA TGCAGCGTCGGGGGGCCAGATACGCAGTATTTT.

This clonotype was seen a single time. The V and J genes are TRBV27 and TRBJ2-2; D remains ambiguous. The germline V gene encodes CDR1 MNHEY and CDR2 SMNVEV (reference sequence). CDR3 length: 12 amino acids. With 2 bases removed from V and 8 bases from J, the gap between germline ends came to 6 bases. The CDR3 sequence is CASSLIGGELFF. The DNA of the CDR3 is TGTGCCAGCAGTTTAATAGGTGGGGAGCTGTTTTTT.

The chain uses TRBV5-6 and TRBJ1-5, with D unresolved. Per germline, CDR1 SGHDT and CDR2 YYEEEE. Between the trimmed V and J ends, which lost 2 bases and 6 bases, there was a span of 6 bases. This CDR3 spans 12 amino acids. The CDR3 here is CASSFGVQPQHF. For the CDR3, the DNA is TGTGCCAGCAGCTTTGGGGTTCAGCCCCAGCATTTT.

This chain uses TRBV4-1 with TRBJ2-7; D gene unclear. Germline CDR1 MGHRA, CDR2 YSYEKL. There are 15 residues in the CDR3. The V end lost 4 bases, the J end lost 2 bases, and 15 bases lay between the germline ends. The CDR3 loop is CASSPDLVVTYEQYF. CDR3 in DNA: TGCGCCAGCAGCCCGGACCTGGTAGTAACCTACGAGCAGTACTTC.

There are many counts of this clonotype. The rearrangement uses TRBV18 and TRBJ2-1, with D possibly called TRBD1 or TRBD2 (5 bases each). This CDR3 is 15 amino acids long. Trimming took 6 bases from V and 7 from J, leaving 19 bases between them. Per germline, CDR1 KGHSH and CDR2 LQKENI. DNA for the CDR3: TGTGCCAGCTCGGGGGAACAGGAAGGTTGGAATGAGCAGTTCTTC. Translated: CASSGEQEGWNEQFF.

This clonotype was picked up a small number of times. The chain recombines TRBV12-3 or TRBV12-4 with TRBJ2-2, with 8 bases matching TRBD1. V shed 7 bases and J 2 bases; nucleotides not matched to a gene: 9. This CDR3 has 16 amino acids. CDR3 coding DNA: TGTGCCAGCATTGGACAGGGACTTTTCAACACCGGGGAGCTGTTTTTT. Its translation is CASIGQGLFNTGELFF.

This chain links TRBV27 with TRBJ2-5; perhaps TRBD2 as D (6 bases). With 5 bases removed from V and 5 bases from J, the gap between germline ends came to 21 bases. The CDR3 is made up of 16 amino acids. CDR1 and CDR2 (germline): MNHEY, SMNVEV (reference sequence). The CDR3 DNA reads TGTGCCAGCAGTCCCCAGCGGGTTCTAGGGCCGGAGACCCAGTACTTC. Translated, it gives CASSPQRVLGPETQYF.

The chain is built from TRBV20-1 and TRBJ2-5; no clear D. The CDR3 length is 13 residues. Germline loops: CDR1 DFQATT, CDR2 SNEGSKA (reference sequence). The V end was cut by 4 bases, the J end by 2 bases, with 11 bases between. For the CDR3, the DNA is TGCAGTGCTACGTCCTGGGGACAAGAGACCCAGTACTTC. This translates into CSATSWGQETQYF.

The genes are TRBV5-6 and TRBJ2-2; TRBD1 matches 7 bases. V lost 3 bases, J lost 4 bases, and 9 bases stayed unmatched. The CDR3 is 16 amino acids. Germline-derived CDR1 and CDR2 are SGHDT and YYEEEE. As DNA, the CDR3 is TGTGCCAGCAGCTACCGGGACAGACTATCCACCGGGGAGCTGTTTTTT. It codes for CASSYRDRLSTGELFF.

This clonotype was counted a few times. The V call is TRBV2, the J call TRBJ2-7; TRBD2 matches at 7 bases. The CDR3 totals 15 residues. Germline CDR1 and CDR2: SNHLY and FYNNEI. The J segment lost 1 base and the V segment lost 3 bases, leaving 6 bases of the junction unmatched. CDR3 residues: CASSDQAGSSYEQYF. The CDR3 coding sequence is TGTGCCAGCAGTGACCAAGCGGGAAGTTCCTACGAGCAGTACTTC.

This clonotype was detected only a few times. The chain recombines TRBV11-2 with TRBJ1-1; D not resolved. Trimming took 4 bases from V and 2 from J, leaving 11 bases between them. Per germline, CDR1 SGHAT and CDR2 FQNNGV. CDR3 length equals 14 residues. The CDR3 reads CASSSPTDNTEAFF. DNA for the CDR3: TGTGCCAGCAGCTCACCCACGGATAACACTGAAGCTTTCTTT. The full variable domain, rest sourced from reference TRBV11-2 and TRBJ1-1, is EAGVAQSPRYKIIEKRQSVAFWCNPISGHATLYWYQQILGQGPKLLIQFQNNGVVDDSQLPKDRFSAERLKGVDSTLKIQPAKLEDSAVYLCASSSPTDNTEAFFGQGTRLTVV.

This chain links TRBV13 with TRBJ1-4, with TRBD1 matching over 7 bases. V was clipped by 5 bases and J by 11 bases; unmatched bases: 8. Germline CDR1 is PRHDT and CDR2 is FYEKMQ (reference sequence). The CDR3 consists of 13 residues. The CDR3: CASSRIGGEKLFF. DNA for the CDR3: TGTGCCAGCAGCCGTATAGGGGGCGAGAAACTGTTTTTT.

This rearrangement joins TRBV28 to TRBJ2-1, with 10 bases fitting TRBD2. In germline, CDR1 is MDHEN, CDR2 SYDVKM. J was trimmed by 8 bases and V by 4 bases; bases with no gene match: 8. This CDR3 has 15 amino acids. This CDR3 is CASSSPGTSVDEQFF. In DNA, the CDR3 is TGTGCCAGCAGTTCCCCCGGGACTAGCGTAGATGAGCAGTTCTTC. The full variable domain, rest sourced from reference TRBV28 and TRBJ2-1, is DVKVTQSSRYLVKRTGEKVFLECVQDMDHENMFWYRQDPGLGLRLIYFSYDVKMKEKGDIPEGYSVSREKKERFSLILESASTNQTSMYLCASSSPGTSVDEQFFGPGTRLTVL.

CDR3 sequence (DNA): TGTGCCAGCAGTAGTCGAGCGGGAGGGGTTACAGATACGCAGTATTTT. Its translation is CASSSRAGGVTDTQYF. The V and J genes are TRBV28 and TRBJ2-3; 10 bases match TRBD2. Trimming at V came to 5 bases and at J to 3 bases, leaving 8 bases not matched to a gene. The germline V gene encodes CDR1 MDHEN and CDR2 SYDVKM. There are 16 residues in the CDR3.

The gene calls are TRBV9 and TRBJ2-1; TRBD2 matches at 12 bases. Germline trimming cut 1 base from V and 7 bases from J; bases unmatched to any gene: 3. CDR3 length: 15 amino acids. Looked up from germline, CDR1 is SGDLS and CDR2 is YYNGEE. The CDR3 DNA reads as TGTGCCAGCAGCGTAAGGACTAGCGGGATGAATGAGCAGTTCTTC. It is translated as CASSVRTSGMNEQFF.

The chain recombines TRBV5-6 with TRBJ2-1, with a weak D call TRBD2 (6 bases). The CDR3 totals 17 residues. In germline, CDR1 is SGHDT, CDR2 YYEEEE. Trimming took off 0 bases at V and 8 bases at J, with 21 bases between the two ends. CDR3 nucleotides: TGTGCCAGCAGCTTGGCATGGGGCAGGGAGGCTGTAGATGAGCAGTTCTTC. Its protein product is CASSLAWGREAVDEQFF.